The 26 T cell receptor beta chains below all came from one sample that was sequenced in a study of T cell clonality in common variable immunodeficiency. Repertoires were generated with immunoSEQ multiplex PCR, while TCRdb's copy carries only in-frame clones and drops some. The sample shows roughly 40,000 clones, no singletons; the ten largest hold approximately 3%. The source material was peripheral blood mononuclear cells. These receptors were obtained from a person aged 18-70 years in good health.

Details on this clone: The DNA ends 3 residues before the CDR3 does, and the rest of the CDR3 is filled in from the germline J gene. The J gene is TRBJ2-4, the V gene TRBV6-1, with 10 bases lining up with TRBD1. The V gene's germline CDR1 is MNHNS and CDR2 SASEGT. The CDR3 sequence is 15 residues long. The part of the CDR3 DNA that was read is TGTGCCAGCAGTGAAAGAGACAGGGGGCACTATGGT. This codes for CASSERDRGHYG. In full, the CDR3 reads CASSERDRGHYGQYF.

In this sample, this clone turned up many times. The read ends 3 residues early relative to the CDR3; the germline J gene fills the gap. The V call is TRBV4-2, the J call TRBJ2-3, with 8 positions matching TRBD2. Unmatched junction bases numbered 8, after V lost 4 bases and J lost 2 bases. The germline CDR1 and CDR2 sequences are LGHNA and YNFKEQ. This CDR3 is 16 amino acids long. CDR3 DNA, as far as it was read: TGTGCCAGCAGCCCAAGCGGGGGCCCCGACACAGATACG. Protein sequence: CASSPSGGPDTDT. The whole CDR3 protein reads CASSPSGGPDTDTQYF.

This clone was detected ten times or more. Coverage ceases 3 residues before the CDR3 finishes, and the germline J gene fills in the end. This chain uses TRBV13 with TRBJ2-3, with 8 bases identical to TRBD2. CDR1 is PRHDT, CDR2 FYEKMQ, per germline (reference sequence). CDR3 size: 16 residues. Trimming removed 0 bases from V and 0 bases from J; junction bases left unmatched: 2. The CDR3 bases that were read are TGTGCCAGCAGCTTAGGTGCTAGCGGGAGCACAGATACG. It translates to CASSLGASGSTDT. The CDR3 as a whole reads CASSLGASGSTDTQYF.

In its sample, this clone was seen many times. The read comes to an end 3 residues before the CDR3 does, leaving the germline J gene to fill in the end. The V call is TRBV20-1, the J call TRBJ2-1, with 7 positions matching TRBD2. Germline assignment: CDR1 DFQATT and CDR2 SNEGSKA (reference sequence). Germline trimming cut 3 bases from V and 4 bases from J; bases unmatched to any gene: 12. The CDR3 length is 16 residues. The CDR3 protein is CSARWGEGQSYNEQFF. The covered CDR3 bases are TGCAGTGCTAGGTGGGGGGAGGGCCAATCGTACAATGAG.

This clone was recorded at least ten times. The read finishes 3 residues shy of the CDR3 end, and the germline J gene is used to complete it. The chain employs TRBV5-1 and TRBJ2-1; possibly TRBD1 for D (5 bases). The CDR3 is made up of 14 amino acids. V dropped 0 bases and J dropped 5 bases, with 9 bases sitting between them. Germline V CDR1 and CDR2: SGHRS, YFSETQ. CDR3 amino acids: CASSLEQADNEQFF. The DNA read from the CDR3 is TGCGCCAGCAGCTTGGAACAGGCCGACAATGAG.

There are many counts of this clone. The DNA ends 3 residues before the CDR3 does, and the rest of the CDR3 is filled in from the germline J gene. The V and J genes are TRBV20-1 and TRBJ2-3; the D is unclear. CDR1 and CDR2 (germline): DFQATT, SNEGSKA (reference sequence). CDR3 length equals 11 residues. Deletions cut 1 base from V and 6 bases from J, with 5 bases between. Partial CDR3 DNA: TGCAGTGCTAGAGTGCGTGATACG. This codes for CSARVRDT. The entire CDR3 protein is CSARVRDTQYF.

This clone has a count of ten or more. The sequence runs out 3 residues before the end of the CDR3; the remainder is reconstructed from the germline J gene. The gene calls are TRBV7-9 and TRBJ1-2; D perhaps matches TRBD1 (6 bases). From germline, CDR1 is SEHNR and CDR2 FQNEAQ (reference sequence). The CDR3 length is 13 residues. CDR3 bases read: TGTGCCAGCAGCAATGGGGGGGCAGGACGC. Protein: CASSNGGAGR. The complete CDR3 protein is CASSNGGAGRYTF.

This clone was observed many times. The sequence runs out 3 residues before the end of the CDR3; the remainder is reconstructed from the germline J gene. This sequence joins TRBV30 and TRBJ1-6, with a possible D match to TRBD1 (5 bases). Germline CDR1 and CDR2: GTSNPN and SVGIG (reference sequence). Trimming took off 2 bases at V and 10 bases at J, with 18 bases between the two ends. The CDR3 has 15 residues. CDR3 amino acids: CAWSPRGGGGSPLHF. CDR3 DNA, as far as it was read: TGTGCCTGGAGTCCGAGGGGTGGTGGTGGGTCACCC.

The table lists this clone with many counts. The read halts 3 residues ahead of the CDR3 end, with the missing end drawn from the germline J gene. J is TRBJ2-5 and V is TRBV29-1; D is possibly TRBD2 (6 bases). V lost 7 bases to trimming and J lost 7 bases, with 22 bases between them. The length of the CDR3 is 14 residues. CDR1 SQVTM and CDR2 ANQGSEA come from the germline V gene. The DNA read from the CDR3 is TGCAGCGCGGTCCACCCCCGCGGGGCAAGGACC. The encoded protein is CSAVHPRGART. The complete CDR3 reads CSAVHPRGARTQYF.

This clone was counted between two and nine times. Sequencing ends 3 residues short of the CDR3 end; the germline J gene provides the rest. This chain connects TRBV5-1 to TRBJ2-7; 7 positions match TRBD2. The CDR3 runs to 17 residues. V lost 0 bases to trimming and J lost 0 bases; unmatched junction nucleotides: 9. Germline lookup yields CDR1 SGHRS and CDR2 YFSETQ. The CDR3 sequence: CASSLGAGPLISYEQYF. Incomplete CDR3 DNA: TGCGCCAGCAGCTTGGGAGCGGGGCCCCTGATCTCCTACGAG. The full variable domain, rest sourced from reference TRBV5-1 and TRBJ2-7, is KAGVTQTPRYLIKTRGQQVTLSCSPISGHRSVSWYQQTPGQGLQFLFEYFSETQRNKGNFPGRFSGRQFSNSRSEMNVSTLELGDSALYLCASSLGAGPLISYEQYFGPGTRLTVT.

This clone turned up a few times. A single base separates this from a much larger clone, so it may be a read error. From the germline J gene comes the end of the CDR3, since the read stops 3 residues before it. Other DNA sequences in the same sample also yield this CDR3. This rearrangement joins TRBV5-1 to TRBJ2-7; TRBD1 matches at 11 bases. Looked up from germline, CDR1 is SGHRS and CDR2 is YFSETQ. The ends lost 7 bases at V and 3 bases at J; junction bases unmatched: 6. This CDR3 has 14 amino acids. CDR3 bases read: TGCGCCAGCCGGCCCGGGACAGGGGGCTACGAG. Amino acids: CASRPGTGGYE. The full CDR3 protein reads CASRPGTGGYEQYF.

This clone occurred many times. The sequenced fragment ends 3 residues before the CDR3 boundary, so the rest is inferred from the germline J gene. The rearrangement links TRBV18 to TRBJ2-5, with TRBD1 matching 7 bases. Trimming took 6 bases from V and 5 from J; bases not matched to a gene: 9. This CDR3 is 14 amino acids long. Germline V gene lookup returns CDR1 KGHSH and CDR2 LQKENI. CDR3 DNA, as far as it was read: TGTGCCAGCTCCCTGCGACAGGGTTGGGAGACC. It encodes CASSLRQGWET. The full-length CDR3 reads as CASSLRQGWETQYF. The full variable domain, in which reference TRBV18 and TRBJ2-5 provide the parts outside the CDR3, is NAGVMQNPRHLVRRRGQEARLRCSPMKGHSHVYWYRQLPEEGLKFMVYLQKENIIDESGMPKERFSAEFPKEGPSILRIQQVVRGDSAAYFCASSLRQGWETQYFGPGTRLLVL.

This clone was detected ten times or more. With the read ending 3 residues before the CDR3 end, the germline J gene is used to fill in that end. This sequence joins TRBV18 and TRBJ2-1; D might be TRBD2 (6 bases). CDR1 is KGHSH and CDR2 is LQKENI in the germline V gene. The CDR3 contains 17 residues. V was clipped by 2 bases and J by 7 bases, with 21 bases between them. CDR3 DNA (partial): TGTGCCAGCTCACCATCCCGTACTAGCCTCCGGCTAAATGAG. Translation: CASSPSRTSLRLNE. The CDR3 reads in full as CASSPSRTSLRLNEQFF.

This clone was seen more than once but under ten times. CDR3 DNA, as far as it was read: TGCAGTGCTAGCACAGGGGCCCGGTCAGATACC. Protein: CSASTGARSDT. The entire CDR3 is CSASTGARSDTQYF. V and J are TRBV20-1 and TRBJ2-5, with 7 bases fitting TRBD1. The read ends 3 residues early relative to the CDR3; the germline J gene fills the gap. CDR3 length: 14 residues. The V gene's germline CDR1 is DFQATT and CDR2 SNEGSKA (reference sequence).

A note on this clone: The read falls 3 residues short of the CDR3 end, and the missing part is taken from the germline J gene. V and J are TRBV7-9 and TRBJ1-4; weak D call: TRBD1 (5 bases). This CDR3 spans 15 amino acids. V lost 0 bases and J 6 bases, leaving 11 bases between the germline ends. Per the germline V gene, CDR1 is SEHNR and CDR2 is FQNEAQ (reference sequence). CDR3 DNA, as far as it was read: TGTGCCAGCAGCTTAGCGGGCAGGGCCTATGAAAAA. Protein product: CASSLAGRAYEK. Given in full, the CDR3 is CASSLAGRAYEKLFF.

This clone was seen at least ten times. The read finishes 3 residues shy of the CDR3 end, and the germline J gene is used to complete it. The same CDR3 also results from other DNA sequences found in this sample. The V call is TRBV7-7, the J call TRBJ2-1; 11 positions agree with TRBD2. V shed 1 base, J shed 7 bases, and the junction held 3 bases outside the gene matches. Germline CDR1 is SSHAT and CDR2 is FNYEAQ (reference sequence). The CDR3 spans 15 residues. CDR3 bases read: TGTGCCAGCAGCTTAGGTACTAGCGGGGGAAATGAG. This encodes CASSLGTSGGNE. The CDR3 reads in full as CASSLGTSGGNEQFF.

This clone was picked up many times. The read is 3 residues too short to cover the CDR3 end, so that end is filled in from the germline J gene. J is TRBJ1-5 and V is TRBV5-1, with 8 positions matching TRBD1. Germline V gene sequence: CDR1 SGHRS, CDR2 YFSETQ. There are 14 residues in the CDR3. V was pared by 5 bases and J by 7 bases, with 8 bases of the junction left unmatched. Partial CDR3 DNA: TGCGCCAGCAGTCCAGGGGGCGCGGGGCAGCCC. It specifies CASSPGGAGQP. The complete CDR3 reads CASSPGGAGQPQHF.

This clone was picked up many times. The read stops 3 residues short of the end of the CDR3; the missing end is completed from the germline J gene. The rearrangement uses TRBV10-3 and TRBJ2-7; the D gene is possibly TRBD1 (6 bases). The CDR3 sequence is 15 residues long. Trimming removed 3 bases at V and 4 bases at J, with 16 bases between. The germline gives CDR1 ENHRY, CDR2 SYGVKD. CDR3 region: CAISEPGTNLYEQYF. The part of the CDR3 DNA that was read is TGTGCCATCAGTGAACCCGGGACAAATCTTTACGAG.

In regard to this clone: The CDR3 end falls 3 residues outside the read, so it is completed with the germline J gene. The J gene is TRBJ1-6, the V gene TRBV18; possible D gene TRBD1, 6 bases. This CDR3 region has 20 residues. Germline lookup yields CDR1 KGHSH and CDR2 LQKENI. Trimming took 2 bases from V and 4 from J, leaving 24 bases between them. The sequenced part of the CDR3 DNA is TGTGCCAGCTCACCAGGGGGTAGGACAGAAGAAGTGGCTTATAATTCACCC. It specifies CASSPGGRTEEVAYNSP. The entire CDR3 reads CASSPGGRTEEVAYNSPLHF.

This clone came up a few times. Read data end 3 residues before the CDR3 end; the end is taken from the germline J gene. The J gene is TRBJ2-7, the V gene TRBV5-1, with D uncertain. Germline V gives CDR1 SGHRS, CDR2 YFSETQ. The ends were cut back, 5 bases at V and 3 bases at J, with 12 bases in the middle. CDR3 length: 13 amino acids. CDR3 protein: CASSPPPYYEQYF. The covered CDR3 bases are TGCGCCAGCAGTCCCCCCCCTTACTACGAG.

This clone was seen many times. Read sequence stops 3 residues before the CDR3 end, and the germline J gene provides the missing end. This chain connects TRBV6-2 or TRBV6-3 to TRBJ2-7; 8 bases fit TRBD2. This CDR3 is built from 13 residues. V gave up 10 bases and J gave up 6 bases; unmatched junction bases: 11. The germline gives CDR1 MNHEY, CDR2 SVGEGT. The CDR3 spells CATSGSSFLEQYF. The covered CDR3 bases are TGTGCCACGAGCGGGAGTTCGTTCCTCGAG.

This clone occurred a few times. The CDR3 protein is CASSLAPPTSGREETQYF. The covered CDR3 bases are TGTGCCAGCAGCTTAGCGCCCCCGACTAGCGGGAGGGAAGAGACC. The chain combines TRBV7-8 with TRBJ2-5; TRBD2 agrees at 14 bases. The missing CDR3 end, 3 residues past where the read stops, is filled in from the germline J gene. The CDR3 length is 18 residues. After removal of 0 bases from V and 3 bases from J, the junction contained 6 bases not matched to a gene. CDR1 is SGHVS and CDR2 is FQNEAQ in the germline V gene. Looking up the rest from reference TRBV7-8 and TRBJ2-5 gives the full variable domain: GAGVSQSPRYKVAKRGQDVALRCDPISGHVSLFWYQQALGQGPEFLTYFQNEAQLDKSGLPSDRFFAERPEGSVSTLKIQRTQQEDSAVYLCASSLAPPTSGREETQYFGPGTRLLVL.

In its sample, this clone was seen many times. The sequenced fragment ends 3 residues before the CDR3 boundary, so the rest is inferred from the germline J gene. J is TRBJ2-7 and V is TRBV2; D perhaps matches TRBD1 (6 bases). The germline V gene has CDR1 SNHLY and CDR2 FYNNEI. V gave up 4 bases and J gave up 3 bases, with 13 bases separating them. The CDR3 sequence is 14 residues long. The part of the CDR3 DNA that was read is TGTGCCAGCAGTGTCCTCGGACAGTACTACGAG. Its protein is CASSVLGQYYE. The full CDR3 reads CASSVLGQYYEQYF.

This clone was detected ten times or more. Partial CDR3 DNA: TGCGCCAGCAGCCAAGAGGCAGGGGTGGTCGGGGAG. Amino acid sequence: CASSQEAGVVGE. The entire CDR3 protein is CASSQEAGVVGELFF. This sequence joins TRBV4-1 and TRBJ2-2, with D possibly matching TRBD1 (6 bases). Read coverage stops 3 residues before the CDR3 terminus; the germline J gene supplies the remainder. The CDR3 is 15 residues long. The germline V gene encodes CDR1 MGHRA and CDR2 YSYEKL. Trimming pared 0 bases from V and 7 bases from J, leaving 12 bases between.

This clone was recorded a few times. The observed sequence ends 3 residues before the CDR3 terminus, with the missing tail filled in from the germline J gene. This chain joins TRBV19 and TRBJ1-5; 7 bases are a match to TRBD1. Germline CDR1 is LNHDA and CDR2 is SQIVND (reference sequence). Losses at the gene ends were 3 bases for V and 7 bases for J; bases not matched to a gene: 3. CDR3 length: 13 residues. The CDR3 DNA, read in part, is TGTGCCAGTAGTATGACAGGGAAACAGCCC. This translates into CASSMTGKQP. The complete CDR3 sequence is CASSMTGKQPQHF.

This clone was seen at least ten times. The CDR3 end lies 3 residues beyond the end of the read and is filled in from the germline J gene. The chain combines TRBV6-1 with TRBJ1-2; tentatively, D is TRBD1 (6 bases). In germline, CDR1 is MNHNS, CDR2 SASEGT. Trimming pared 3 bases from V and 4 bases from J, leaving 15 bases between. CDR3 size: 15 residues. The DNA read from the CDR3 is TGTGCCAGCAGTGAGATGATTGACAGGAGCTATGGC. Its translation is CASSEMIDRSYG. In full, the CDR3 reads CASSEMIDRSYGYTF.